Following are 6 T cell receptor beta chains from one sample sequenced in a study of T cells in localized non-small cell lung cancer. Clones were sequenced by immunoSEQ multiplex PCR, and TCRdb holds only the in-frame ones, with some missing. The sample holds about 91,000 clones, roughly 87% seen once. The material sequenced was peripheral blood, taken before any cancer treatment. These receptors all stem from a man aged 40 to 70 with stage I squamous cell lung carcinoma.

The CDR3 region has the DNA TGTGCCAGCAGCCAAAACAGTGGCACTGAAGCTTTCTTT. The encoded protein is CASSQNSGTEAFF. The chain uses TRBV11-3 and TRBJ1-1; D unresolved. The germline V gene has CDR1 SGHNT and CDR2 YENEEA. The CDR3 spans 13 residues. The V and J ends lost 5 bases and 4 bases respectively, with 11 bases between them. The variable domain in full, completed from reference TRBV11-3 and TRBJ1-1, reads EAGVVQSPRYKIIEKKQPVAFWCNPISGHNTLYWYLQNLGQGPELLIRYENEEAVDDSQLPKDRFSAERLKGVDSTLKIQPAELGDSAVYLCASSQNSGTEAFFGQGTRLTVV.

The gene calls are TRBV25-1 and TRBJ2-5; the D is unclear. CDR3 length: 15 amino acids. The V and J ends lost 1 base and 3 bases respectively, with 12 bases between them. Germline V lookup: CDR1 MGHDK, CDR2 SYGVNS. CDR3 nucleotides: TGTGCCAGCAGTGAATGGGTGACGATGAAAGAGACCCAGTACTTC. This codes for CASSEWVTMKETQYF.

The chain carries TRBV6-5 and TRBJ2-2, with D unclear. Per germline, CDR1 MNHEY and CDR2 SVGAGI. The CDR3 has 12 amino acids. V gave up 4 bases and J gave up 7 bases, with 7 bases separating them. The CDR3 loop is CASSFYNGELFF. CDR3 nucleotide sequence: TGTGCCAGCAGTTTCTATAACGGGGAGCTGTTTTTT.

The chain joins TRBV4-3 to TRBJ2-4, with a weak D call TRBD2 (6 bases). Trimming pared 3 bases from V and 1 base from J, leaving 13 bases between. Germline CDR1 reads LGHNA; CDR2 reads YSLEER. This CDR3 spans 16 amino acids. As DNA, the CDR3 is TGCGCCAGCAGCCAGGCTGAGGCGGGGGCCAAAAACATTCAGTACTTC. Protein sequence: CASSQAEAGAKNIQYF.

This chain uses TRBV5-4 with TRBJ1-2, with 11 bases fitting TRBD1. Trimming removed 4 bases from V and 3 bases from J; junction bases left unmatched: 20. The CDR3 contains 20 residues. Looked up from germline, CDR1 is SGHNT and CDR2 is YYREEE (reference sequence). The chain's CDR3 is CASSGGRRPGTGGNDYGYTF. In nucleotides, the CDR3 is TGTGCCAGCAGCGGAGGGAGACGTCCCGGGACAGGGGGTAATGACTATGGCTACACCTTC.

The chain recombines TRBV14 with TRBJ2-2; no clear D gene. V was trimmed by 1 base and J by 0 bases, leaving 9 bases between them. Germline V lookup: CDR1 SGHDN, CDR2 FVKESK. The length of the CDR3 is 16 residues. CDR3 residues: CASSQGTPSNTGELFF. The CDR3 nucleotides are TGTGCCAGCAGCCAAGGTACACCCTCGAACACCGGGGAGCTGTTTTTT.